This TCR beta chain was recorded in a study of identical twins listed by TCRdb under 2016. The study in broad terms: To test whether fetal clonotypes persist, this study deep-sequenced TCR alpha and beta repertoires from monozygotic twins, from unrelated adults of various ages, and from cord blood. Replicate twin experiments were performed at different times using different library preparation protocols to rule out contamination.

Every donor was a healthy Caucasian. Three pairs of female monozygotic twins, all aged roughly 18 to 29 years, were included in the twin cohort. Peripheral blood mononuclear cells were the source from which RNA for the TCR libraries was isolated. Based on the germline V gene, the CDR1 and CDR2 sequences are SGHRS and YFSETQ. The CDR3 sequence holds 16 residues, the cysteine and phenylalanine included. The sequence is cut down to CDR3 DNA, 48 bases in frame from base 1. Germline trimming: 3 bases from V, 4 bases from J; junction bases outside gene matches: 7. This clonotype was observed a handful of times. This receptor's antigen is unknown. No much larger clone is present one base from it, and per-base qualities are unavailable. Libraries came from 5' RACE. Sequencer: Illumina HiSeq 2000. A universal primer binding site was added through template switching, and the final cDNA carried a unique molecular identifier so that TCR cDNA molecules could be counted accurately. Specific primers in the conserved constant-segment region were used to synthesize first-strand cDNA for the TCR alpha and beta chains. To control for contamination, each cDNA library was double barcoded with a SMART-Mk sample barcode plus Illumina barcodes. TruSeq adapter sequences, together with Illumina sample barcodes, were added in two successive PCR steps. The TCR alpha and beta cDNA libraries were sequenced on the Illumina HiSeq platform using custom primers. Regarding the original processing steps: MiGEC processed the raw reads to extract unique molecular identifiers, while MiXCR was used to determine the CDR3 positions. Recombination models were inferred per individual with the repgenHMM and IGoR tools using an EM algorithm. The analysis of shared clonotypes was done with the tcR package in R, with sharing normalized by the product of cloneset sizes. To study raw recombination free of thymic and clonal selection effects, out-of-frame nonproductive sequences were analyzed. TCRdb reprocessing: public reads trimmed at Q25 with fastp, clones called with MiXCR, in-frame beta chains kept. CDR3 protein duplicates are merged, each entry listing the most common genes and DNA. TCRdb, rather than the study authors, made the V and J calls. Across this sample there are 550,000 to 700,000 distinct CDR3 sequences, with around 9.6% seen only once. Roughly 3% of the sample belongs to the ten largest clones.

What the authors observed across the whole study: Out-of-frame TCR alpha sharing in monozygotic twins was systematically underestimated by recombination models, whereas sharing between unrelated individuals was in agreement with the recombination models. Out-of-frame TCR alpha sequences shared between twins showed an excess of low generation-probability sequences compared with coincidental sharing between unrelated individuals. The excess sharing between twins in beta out-of-frame sequences was weaker because fewer shared sequences reduced the signal-to-noise ratio. Zero-insertion analyses could be partly confounded by invariant T cells such as MAIT and iNKT, though diverse VJ usage argued against such confounding for most clonotypes. Because the same donors could not be followed over many years, the conclusions relied on cross-sectional statistical analysis. Abundant cord blood beta clonotypes had fewer insertions, young adult naive repertoires showed a similar but weaker trend, and memory repertoires showed no such trend.

These data are also associated with another study on yellow fever vaccine responses in identical twins. The second study, in turn, reports: According to the authors, the vaccine-induced T cell response in identical twins seemed to be partly convergent and partly specific to each individual. In identical twins, the study followed T cell clones that responded to the vaccine with precision.

The sample consisted of PBMCs. This TCR was recovered from a young woman in good health. The V and J genes are TRBV5-1 and TRBJ2-5, and 12 bases in between align with TRBD2. The CDR3 has the sequence CASSSGLAGPPETQYF. The nucleotides read TGCGCCAGCAGCTCAGGACTAGCGGGACCCCCAGAGACCCAGTACTTC.